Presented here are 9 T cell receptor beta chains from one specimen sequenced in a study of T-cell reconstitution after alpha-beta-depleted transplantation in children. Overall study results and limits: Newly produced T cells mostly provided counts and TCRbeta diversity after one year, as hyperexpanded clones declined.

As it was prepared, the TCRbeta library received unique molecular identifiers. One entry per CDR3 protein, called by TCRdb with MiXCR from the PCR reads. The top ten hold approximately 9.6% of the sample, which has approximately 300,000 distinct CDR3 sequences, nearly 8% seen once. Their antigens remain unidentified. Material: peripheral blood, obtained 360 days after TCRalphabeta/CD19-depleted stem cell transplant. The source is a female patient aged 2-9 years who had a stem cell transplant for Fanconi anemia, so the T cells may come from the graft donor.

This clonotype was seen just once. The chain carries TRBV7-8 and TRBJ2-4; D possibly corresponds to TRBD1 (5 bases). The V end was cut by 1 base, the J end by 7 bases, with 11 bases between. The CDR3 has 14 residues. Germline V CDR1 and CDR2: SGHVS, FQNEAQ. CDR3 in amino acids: CASSLVAGSNIQYF. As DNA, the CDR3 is TGTGCCAGCAGCTTAGTGGCAGGGTCGAACATTCAGTACTTC.

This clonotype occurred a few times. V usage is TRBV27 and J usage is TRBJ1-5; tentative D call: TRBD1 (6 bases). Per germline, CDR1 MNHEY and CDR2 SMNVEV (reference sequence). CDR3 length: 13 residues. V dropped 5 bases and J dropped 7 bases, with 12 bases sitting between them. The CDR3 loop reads CASSPQGWQPQHF. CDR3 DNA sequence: TGTGCCAGCAGTCCCCAGGGGTGGCAGCCCCAGCATTTT.

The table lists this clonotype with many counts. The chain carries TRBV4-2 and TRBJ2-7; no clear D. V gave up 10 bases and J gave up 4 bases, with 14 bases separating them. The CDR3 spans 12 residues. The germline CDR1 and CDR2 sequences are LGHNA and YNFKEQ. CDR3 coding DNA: TGTGCCACCCTAGGTAGTTCTTACGAGCAGTACGTC. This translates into CATLGSSYEQYV.

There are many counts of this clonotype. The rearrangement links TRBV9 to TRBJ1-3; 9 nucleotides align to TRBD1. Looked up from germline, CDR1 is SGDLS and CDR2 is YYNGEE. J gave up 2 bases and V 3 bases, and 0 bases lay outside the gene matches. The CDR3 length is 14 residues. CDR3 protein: CASSGQGAGNTIYF. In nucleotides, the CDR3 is TGTGCCAGCAGCGGACAGGGGGCTGGAAACACCATATATTTT.

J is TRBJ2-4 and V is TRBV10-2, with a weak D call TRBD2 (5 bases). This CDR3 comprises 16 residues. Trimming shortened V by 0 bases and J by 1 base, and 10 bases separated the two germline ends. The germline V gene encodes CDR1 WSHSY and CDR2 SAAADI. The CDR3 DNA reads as TGCGCCAGCAGTGAGTCGAGGGTCCTGGCCAAAAACATTCAGTACTTC. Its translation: CASSESRVLAKNIQYF.

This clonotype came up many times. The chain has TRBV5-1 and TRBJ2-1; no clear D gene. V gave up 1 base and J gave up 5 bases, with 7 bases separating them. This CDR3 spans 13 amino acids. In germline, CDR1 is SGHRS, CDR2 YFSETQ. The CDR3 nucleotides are TGCGCCAGCAGCTTGAATCAAGACAATGAGCAGTTCTTC. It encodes CASSLNQDNEQFF.

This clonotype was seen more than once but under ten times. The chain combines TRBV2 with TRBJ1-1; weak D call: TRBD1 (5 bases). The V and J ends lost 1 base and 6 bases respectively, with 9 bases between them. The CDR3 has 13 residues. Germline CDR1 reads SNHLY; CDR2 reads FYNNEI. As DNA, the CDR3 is TGTGCCAGCAGTGAAGAAACGGGGGCTGAAGCTTTCTTT. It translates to CASSEETGAEAFF.

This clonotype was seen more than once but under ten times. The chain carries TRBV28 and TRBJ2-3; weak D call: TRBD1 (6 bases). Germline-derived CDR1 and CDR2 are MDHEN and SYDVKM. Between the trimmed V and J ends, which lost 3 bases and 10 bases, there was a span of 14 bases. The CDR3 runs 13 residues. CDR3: CASSLEVKGAQYF. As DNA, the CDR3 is TGTGCCAGCAGTTTGGAGGTTAAGGGGGCGCAGTATTTT. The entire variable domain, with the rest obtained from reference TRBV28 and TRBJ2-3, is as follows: DVKVTQSSRYLVKRTGEKVFLECVQDMDHENMFWYRQDPGLGLRLIYFSYDVKMKEKGDIPEGYSVSREKKERFSLILESASTNQTSMYLCASSLEVKGAQYFGPGTRLTVL.

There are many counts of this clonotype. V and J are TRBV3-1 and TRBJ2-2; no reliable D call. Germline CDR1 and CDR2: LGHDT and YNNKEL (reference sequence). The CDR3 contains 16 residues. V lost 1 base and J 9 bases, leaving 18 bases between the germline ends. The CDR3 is CASSQVMSSPHRELFF. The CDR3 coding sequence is TGTGCCAGCAGCCAAGTGATGAGCTCCCCCCACCGGGAGCTGTTTTTT. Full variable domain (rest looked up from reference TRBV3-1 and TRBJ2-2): DTAVSQTPKYLVTQMGNDKSIKCEQNLGHDTMYWYKQDSKKFLKIMFSYNNKELIINETVPNRFSPKSPDKAHLNLHINSLELGDSAVYFCASSQVMSSPHRELFFGEGSRLTVL.